Listed below are T cell receptor beta chains from one sample, sequenced in a study of T cell changes during pregnancy in multiple sclerosis. Assay: immunoSEQ multiplex PCR; the TCRdb copy retains only in-frame clones and omits some. The data contain approximately 89,000 clones, nearly 95% of them seen just once; the ten biggest clones take up around 1.7%. The sequencing here drew on peripheral blood, taken after pregnancy. The origin of the receptors is a female donor in good health, enrolled as a control in a pregnancy study. Each CDR3 is given with its conserved first and last residue. A D gene is named only where the DNA matches it firmly. Clone size is given for some rows only: seen once, a few or many times, or a class if the clone is expanded.

j_call v_call d_call clone_size cdr3_aa cdr3_nt
TRBJ2-1 TRBV7-2 . . CASSSHPANEQFF TGTGCCAGCAGCTCCCACCCCGCGAATGAGCAGTTCTTC
TRBJ2-1 TRBV6-5 TRBD2 . CASSYRAGLELF TGTGCCAGCAGTTACCGGGCGGGACTAGAGCTCTTC
TRBJ2-3 TRBV5-6 . . CASSSTASTDTQYF TGTGCCAGCAGCTCGACAGCTAGCACAGATACGCAGTATTTT
TRBJ2-7 TRBV5-3 TRBD2 . CARSPKRRSGAEQYF TGTGCCAGAAGCCCGAAGAGACGAAGCGGGGCCGAGCAGTACTTC
TRBJ2-7 TRBV2 . once CASSKDRSNEQYF TGTGCCAGCAGTAAAGACAGGAGCAACGAGCAGTACTTC
TRBJ1-3 TRBV10-3 . . CAISESEGGAGNTIYF TGTGCCATCAGTGAGTCGGAGGGAGGCGCTGGAAACACCATATATTTT
TRBJ1-5 TRBV2 . . CASRRESNQPQHF TGTGCCAGCAGGAGGGAAAGCAATCAGCCCCAGCATTTT
TRBJ2-1 TRBV5-1 TRBD2 . CASSQSGGYNEQFF TGCGCCAGCAGCCAGAGCGGGGGATACAATGAGCAGTTCTTC
TRBJ1-5 TRBV5-1 . . CASSLGTESNQPQHF TGCGCCAGCAGCTTGGGGACAGAGAGCAATCAGCCCCAGCATTTT
TRBJ2-1 TRBV4-2 . . CASSRRDEQFF TGTGCCAGCAGCCGACGGGATGAGCAGTTCTTC
TRBJ2-7 TRBV2 . . CASNRGYEQYF TGTGCCAGCAACCGGGGTTACGAGCAGTACTTC